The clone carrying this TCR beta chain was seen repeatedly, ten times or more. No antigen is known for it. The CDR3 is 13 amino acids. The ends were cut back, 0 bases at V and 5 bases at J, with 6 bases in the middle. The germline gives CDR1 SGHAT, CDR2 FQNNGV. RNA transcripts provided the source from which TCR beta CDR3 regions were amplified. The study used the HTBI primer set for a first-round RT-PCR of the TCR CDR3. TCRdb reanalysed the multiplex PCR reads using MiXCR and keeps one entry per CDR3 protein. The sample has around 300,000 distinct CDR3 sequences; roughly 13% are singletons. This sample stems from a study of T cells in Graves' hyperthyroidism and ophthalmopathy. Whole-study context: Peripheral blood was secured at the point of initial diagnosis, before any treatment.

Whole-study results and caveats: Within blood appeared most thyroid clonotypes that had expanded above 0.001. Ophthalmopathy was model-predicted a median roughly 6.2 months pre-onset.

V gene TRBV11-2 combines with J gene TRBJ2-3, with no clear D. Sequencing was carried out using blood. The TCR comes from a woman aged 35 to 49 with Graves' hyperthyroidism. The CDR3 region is CASSLDQRDTQYF. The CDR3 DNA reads TGTGCCAGCAGCTTAGATCAAAGAGATACGCAGTATTTT.